Listed here is a single T cell receptor beta chain. Germline assignment: CDR1 ENHRY and CDR2 SYGVKD. Trimming pared 1 base from V and 5 bases from J, leaving 10 bases between. This CDR3 has 14 amino acids. This record comes from a study of CD8+ T cells in alopecia areata. Sequencing used cDNA as its template, made by extracting RNA and reverse transcribing it. Generated by immunoSEQ multiplex PCR, the TCRdb table keeps only in-frame clones and is missing some. Of some 190,000 clones listed, roughly 46% were seen once; the top ten hold about 9.4%. Treatment defined: oral pan-JAK inhibitor, 5-10 mg twice daily.

This receptor was obtained from a human donor with alopecia areata. This sample comprised CD8+ T cells sorted from blood, obtained between weeks 51 and 54, from a patient treated with tofacitinib. The chain carries TRBV10-3 and TRBJ2-3, with no clear D. The CDR3 here is CAISELSPGDTQYF. The CDR3 DNA reads TGTGCCATCAGTGAGTTGTCTCCGGGAGATACGCAGTATTTT.